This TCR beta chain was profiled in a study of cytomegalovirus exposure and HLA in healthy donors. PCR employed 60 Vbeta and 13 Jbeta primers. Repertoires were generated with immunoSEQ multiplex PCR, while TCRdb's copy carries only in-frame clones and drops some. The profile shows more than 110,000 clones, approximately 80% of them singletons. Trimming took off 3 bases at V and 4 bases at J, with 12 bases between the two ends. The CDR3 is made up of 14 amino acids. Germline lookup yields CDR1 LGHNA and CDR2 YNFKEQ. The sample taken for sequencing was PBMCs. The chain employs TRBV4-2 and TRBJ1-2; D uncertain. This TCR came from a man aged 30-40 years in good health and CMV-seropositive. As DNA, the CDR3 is TGTGCCAGCAGCCAGGGAGTATCTCCCTATGGCTACACCTTC. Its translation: CASSQGVSPYGYTF.